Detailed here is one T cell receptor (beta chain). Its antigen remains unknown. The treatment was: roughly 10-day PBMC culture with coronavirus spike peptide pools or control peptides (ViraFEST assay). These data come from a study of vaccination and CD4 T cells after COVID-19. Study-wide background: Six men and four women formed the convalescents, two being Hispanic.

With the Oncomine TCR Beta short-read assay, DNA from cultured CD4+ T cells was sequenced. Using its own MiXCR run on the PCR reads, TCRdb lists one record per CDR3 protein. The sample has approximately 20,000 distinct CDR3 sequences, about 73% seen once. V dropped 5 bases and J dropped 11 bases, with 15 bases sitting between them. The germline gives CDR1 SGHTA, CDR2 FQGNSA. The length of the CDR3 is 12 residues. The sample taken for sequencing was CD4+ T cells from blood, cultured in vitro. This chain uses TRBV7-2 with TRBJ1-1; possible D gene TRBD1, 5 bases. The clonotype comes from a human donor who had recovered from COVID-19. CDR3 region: CASSPRGGEAFF. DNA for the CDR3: TGTGCCAGCAGCCCCCGGGGAGGGGAGGCTTTCTTT.